This T cell receptor beta chain was identified during a study of blood T cells in healthy people across ages. CDR1 and CDR2 from the germline V gene are PRHDT and FYEKMQ (reference sequence). V gave up 3 bases and J gave up 1 base, with 12 bases separating them. The CDR3 is 15 amino acids. A sample-barcoded 5' primer and a J-beta primer mix were used in a second PCR of about 7 to 12 cycles. MiXCR was run by TCRdb on the 5' RACE reads, yielding one entry per CDR3 protein. The table has around 1,900,000 distinct CDR3 sequences, about two fifths seen once. Findings of the study overall: There was a strong correlation between TCR beta diversity and naive T cell percentage. Roughly linearly, TCR beta diversity per million T cells fell as age increased.

In regard to this clonotype: Its antigen is not known.

The V and J genes are TRBV13 and TRBJ1-1; TRBD1 is a possible D gene (5 bases). This receptor was taken from a human donor in good health. Sequenced: blood. CDR3 residues: CASSFGGIRNTEAFF. CDR3 nucleotides: TGTGCCAGCAGCTTCGGGGGGATCCGGAACACTGAAGCTTTCTTT.